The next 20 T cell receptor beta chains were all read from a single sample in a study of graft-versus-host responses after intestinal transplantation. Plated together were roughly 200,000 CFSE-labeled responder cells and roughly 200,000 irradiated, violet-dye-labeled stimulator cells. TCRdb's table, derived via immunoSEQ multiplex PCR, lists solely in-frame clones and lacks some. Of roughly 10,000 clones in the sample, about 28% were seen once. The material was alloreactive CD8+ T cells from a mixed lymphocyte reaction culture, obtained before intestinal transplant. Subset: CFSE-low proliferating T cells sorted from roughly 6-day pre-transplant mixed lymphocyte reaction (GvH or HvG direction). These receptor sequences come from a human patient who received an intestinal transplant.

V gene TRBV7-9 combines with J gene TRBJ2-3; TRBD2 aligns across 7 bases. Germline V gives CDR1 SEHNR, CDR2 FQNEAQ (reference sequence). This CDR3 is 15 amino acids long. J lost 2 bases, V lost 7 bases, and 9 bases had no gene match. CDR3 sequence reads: CASTPGGGFTDTQYF. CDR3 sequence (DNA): TGTGCCAGCACCCCTGGCGGGGGATTCACAGATACGCAGTATTTT.

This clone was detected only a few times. CDR3 DNA sequence: TGTGCCAGCAGTATACAGGGCTACGAGCAGTACTTC. This sequence encodes CASSIQGYEQYF. The V gene is TRBV27, the J gene TRBJ2-7; perhaps TRBD1 as D (6 bases). The CDR3 contains 12 residues. Germline V CDR1 and CDR2: MNHEY, SMNVEV (reference sequence). Trimming cost V 5 bases and J 3 bases, with 8 bases left between them.

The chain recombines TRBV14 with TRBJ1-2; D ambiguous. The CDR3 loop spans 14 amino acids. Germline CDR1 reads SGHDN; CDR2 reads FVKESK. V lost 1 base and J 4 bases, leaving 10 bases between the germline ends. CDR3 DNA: TGTGCCAGCAGCCAAGTAACAGCCACCTATGGCTACACCTTC. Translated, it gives CASSQVTATYGYTF.

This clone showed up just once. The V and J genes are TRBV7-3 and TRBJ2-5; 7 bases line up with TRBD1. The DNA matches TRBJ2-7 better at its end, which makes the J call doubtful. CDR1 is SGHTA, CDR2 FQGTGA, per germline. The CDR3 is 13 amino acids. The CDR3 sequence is CASSVTGSNEQYF. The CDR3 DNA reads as TGTGCCAGCAGCGTGACAGGGTCCAACGAGCAGTACTTC.

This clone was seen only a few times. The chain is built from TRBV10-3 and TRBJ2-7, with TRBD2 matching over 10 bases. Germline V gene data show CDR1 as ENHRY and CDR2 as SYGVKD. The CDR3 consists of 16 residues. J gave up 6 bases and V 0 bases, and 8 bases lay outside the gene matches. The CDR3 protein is CAISESWIAGGREQYF. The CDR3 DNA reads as TGTGCCATCAGTGAGTCGTGGATAGCGGGGGGCCGCGAGCAGTACTTC.

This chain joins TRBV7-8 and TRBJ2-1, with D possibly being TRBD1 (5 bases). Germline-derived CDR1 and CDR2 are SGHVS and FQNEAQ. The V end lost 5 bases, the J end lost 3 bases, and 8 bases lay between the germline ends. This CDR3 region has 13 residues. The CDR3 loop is CASSRDSYNEQFF. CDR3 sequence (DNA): TGTGCCAGCAGCCGCGACAGCTACAATGAGCAGTTCTTC.

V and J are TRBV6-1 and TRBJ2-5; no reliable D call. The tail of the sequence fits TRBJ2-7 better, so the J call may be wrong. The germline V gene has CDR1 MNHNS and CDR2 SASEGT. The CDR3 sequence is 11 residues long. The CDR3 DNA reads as TGTGCCAGCAGTGCTGTATACGAGCAGTACTTC. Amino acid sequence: CASSAVYEQYF.

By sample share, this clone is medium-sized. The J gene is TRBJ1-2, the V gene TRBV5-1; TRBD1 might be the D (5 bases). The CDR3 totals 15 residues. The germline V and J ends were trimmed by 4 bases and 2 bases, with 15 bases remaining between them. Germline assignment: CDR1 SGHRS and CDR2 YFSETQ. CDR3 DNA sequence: TGCGCCAGCAGCCCTCCTGGACAAATAAACTATGGCTACACCTTC. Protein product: CASSPPGQINYGYTF.

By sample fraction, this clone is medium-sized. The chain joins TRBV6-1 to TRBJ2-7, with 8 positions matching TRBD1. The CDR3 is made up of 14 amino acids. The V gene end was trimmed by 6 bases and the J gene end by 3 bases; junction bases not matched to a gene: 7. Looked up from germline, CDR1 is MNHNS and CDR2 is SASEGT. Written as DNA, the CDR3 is TGTGCCAGCAGACTGACAGGGGAAGTCTACGAGCAGTACTTC. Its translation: CASRLTGEVYEQYF.

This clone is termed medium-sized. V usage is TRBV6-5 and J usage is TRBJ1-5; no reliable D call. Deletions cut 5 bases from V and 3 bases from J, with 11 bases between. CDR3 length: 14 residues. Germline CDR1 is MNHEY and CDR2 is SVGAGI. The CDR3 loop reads CASSAGWDNQPQHF. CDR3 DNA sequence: TGTGCCAGCAGTGCGGGGTGGGACAATCAGCCCCAGCATTTT.

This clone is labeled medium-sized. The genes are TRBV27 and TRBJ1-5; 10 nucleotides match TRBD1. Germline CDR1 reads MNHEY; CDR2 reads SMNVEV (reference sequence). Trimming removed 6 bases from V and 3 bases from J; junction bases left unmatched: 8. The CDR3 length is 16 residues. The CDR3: CASSSHGTGVNQPQHF. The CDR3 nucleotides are TGTGCCAGCAGCAGCCACGGGACAGGGGTCAATCAGCCCCAGCATTTT.

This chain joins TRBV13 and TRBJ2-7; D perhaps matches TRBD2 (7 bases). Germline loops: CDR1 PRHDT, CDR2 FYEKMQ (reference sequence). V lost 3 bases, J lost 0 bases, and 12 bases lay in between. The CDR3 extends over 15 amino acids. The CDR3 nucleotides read TGTGCCAGCAGCTTGGGGGGGGGCCTCTCCTACGAGCAGTACTTC. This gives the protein CASSLGGGLSYEQYF.

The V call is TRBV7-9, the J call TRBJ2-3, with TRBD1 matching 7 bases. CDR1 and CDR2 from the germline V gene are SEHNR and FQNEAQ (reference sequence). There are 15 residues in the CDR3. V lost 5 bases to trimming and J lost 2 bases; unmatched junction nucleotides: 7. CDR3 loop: CASSQRQGYTDTQYF. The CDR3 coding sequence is TGTGCCAGCAGCCAAAGACAGGGATACACAGATACGCAGTATTTT.

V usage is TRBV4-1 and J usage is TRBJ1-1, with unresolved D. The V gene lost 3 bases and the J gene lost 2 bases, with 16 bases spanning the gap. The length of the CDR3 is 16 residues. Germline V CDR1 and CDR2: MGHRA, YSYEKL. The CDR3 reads CASSHLWAWRNTEAFF. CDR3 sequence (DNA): TGCGCCAGCAGCCACCTCTGGGCCTGGCGAAACACTGAAGCTTTCTTT.

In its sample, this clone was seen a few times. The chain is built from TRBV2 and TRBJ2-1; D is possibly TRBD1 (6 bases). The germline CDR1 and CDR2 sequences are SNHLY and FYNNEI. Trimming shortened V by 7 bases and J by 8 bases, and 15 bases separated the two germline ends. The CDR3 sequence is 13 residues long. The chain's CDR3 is CASKGHRFYEQFF. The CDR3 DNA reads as TGTGCCAGCAAGGGACACCGGTTTTATGAGCAGTTCTTC.

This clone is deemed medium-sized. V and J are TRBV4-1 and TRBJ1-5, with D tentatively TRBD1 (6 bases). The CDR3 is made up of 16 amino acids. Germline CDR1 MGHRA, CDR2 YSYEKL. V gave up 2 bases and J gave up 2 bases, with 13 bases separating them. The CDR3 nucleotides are TGCGCCAGCAGCCAACTCGGGGGGCTAGGCAATCAGCCCCAGCATTTT. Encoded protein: CASSQLGGLGNQPQHF.

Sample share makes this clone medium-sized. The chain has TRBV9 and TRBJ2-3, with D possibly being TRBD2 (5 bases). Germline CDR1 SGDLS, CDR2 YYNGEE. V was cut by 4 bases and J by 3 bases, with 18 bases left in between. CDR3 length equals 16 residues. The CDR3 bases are TGTGCCAGCAGCCTTGGCCTCTTTGGGGAGACAGATACGCAGTATTTT. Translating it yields CASSLGLFGETDTQYF. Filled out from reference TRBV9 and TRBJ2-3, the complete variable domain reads DSGVTQTPKHLITATGQRVTLRCSPRSGDLSVYWYQQSLDQGLQFLIQYYNGEERAKGNILERFSAQQFPDLHSELNLSSLELGDSALYFCASSLGLFGETDTQYFGPGTRLTVL.

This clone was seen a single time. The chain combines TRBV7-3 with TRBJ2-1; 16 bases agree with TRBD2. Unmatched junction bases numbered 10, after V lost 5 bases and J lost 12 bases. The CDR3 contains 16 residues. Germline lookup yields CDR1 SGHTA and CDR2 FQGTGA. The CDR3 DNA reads TGTGCCAGCAGCCCCTCGGGACTAGCGGGGGGGCTCGGGCAGTTCTTC. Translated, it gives CASSPSGLAGGLGQFF. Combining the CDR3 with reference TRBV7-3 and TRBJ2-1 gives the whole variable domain GAGVSQTPSNKVTEKGKYVELRCDPISGHTALYWYRQSLGQGPEFLIYFQGTGAADDSGLPNDRFFAVRPEGSVSTLKIQRTERGDSAVYLCASSPSGLAGGLGQFFGPGTRLTVL.

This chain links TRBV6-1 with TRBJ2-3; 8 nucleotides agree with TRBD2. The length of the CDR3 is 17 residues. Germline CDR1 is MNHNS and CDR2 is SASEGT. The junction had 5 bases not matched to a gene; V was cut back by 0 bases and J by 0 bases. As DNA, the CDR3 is TGTGCCAGCAGTGAAGCGCTTGCGGGGGGAAGCACAGATACGCAGTATTTT. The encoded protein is CASSEALAGGSTDTQYF.

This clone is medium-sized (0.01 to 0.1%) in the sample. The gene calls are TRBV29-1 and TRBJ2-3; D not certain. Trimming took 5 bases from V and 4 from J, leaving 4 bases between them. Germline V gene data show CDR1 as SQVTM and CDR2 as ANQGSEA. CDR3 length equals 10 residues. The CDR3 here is CSVLSDTQYF. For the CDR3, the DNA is TGCAGCGTTCTTTCAGATACGCAGTATTTT.